This record covers a single T cell receptor beta chain. Germline values: CDR1 MNHEY, CDR2 SVGEGT. V shed 4 bases, J shed 2 bases, and the junction held 2 bases outside the gene matches. The CDR3 is 15 residues long. The sample comes from a study of blood T cell repertoires in COVID-19. Study-level information: From the United States, Italy and Spain came samples of acute and convalescent COVID-19. The cDNA or gDNA used as material had been derived from T cells, B-cell-depleted T cells, or PBMCs.

Per the original methods: Reference gene primer amplification gave estimated nucleated cell counts. The assay was immunoSEQ multiplex PCR, and TCRdb's table has in-frame clones only and misses some. V and J calls and clone size are given by that table; D and trimming were obtained from the DNA. The table shows 180,000 or so clones, with around 90% occurring only once. The rearrangement uses TRBV6-2 or TRBV6-3 and TRBJ2-3; 11 bases line up with TRBD1. The specimen was peripheral blood. This sequence was found in a man aged 35 to 55 with acute or convalescent COVID-19. CDR3: CASSLGQGATDTQYF. CDR3 bases: TGTGCCAGCAGTTTAGGACAGGGGGCCACAGATACGCAGTATTTT.